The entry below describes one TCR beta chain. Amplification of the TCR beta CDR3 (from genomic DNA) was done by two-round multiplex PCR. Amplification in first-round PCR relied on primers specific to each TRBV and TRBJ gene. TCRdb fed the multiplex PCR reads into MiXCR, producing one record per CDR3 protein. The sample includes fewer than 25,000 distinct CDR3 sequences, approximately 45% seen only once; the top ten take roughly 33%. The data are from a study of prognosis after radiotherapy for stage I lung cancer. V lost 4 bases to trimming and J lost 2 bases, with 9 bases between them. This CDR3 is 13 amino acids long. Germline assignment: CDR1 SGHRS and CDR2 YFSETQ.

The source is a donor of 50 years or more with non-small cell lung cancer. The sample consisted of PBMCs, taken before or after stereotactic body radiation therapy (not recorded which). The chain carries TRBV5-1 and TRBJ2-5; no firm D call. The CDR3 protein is CASSVCKQETQYF. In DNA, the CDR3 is TGCGCCAGCAGCGTGTGTAAGCAAGAGACCCAGTACTTC.